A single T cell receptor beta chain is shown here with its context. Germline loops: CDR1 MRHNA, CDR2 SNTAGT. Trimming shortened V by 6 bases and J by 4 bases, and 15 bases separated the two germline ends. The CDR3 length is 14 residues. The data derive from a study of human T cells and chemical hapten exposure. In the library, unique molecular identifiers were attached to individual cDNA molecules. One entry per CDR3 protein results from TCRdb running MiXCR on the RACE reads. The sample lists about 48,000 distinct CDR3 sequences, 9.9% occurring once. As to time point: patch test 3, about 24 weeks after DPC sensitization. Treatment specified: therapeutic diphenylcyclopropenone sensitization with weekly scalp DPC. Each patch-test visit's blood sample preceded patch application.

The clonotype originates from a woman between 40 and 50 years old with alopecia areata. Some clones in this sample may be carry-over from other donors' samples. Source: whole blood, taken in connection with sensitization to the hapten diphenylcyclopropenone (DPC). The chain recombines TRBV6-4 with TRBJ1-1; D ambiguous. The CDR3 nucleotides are TGTGCCAGCAGACAAACCGGAGGAGGCACTGAAGCTTTCTTT. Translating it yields CASRQTGGGTEAFF.